The rows below give T cell receptor beta chains drawn from one sample of a study of control samples from healthy donors and cancer patients. Sequencing used immunoSEQ multiplex PCR; TCRdb keeps in-frame clones, though not all of them. The sample consists of 100,000 to 150,000 clones, over 80% of them appearing once. Sequencing used blood. The source of these receptors is a woman aged 45-65 years in good health. Both conserved end residues are part of each CDR3. D genes are given only for firm matches. Clone size, where shown, is once, few, many, or a class for clones that have expanded.

J: TRBJ2-1; size: NA; D: NA; V: TRBV18; CDR3: CASSPPPVHNEQFF; DNA: TGTGCCAGCTCACCACCGCCCGTACACAATGAGCAGTTCTTC
J: TRBJ2-1; size: NA; D: TRBD2; V: TRBV20-1; CDR3: CSASSSGGSVHEQFF; DNA: TGCAGTGCTAGTTCCAGCGGGGGGTCGGTGCATGAGCAGTTCTTC
J: TRBJ1-2; size: NA; D: NA; V: TRBV2; CDR3: CASSVEGRNYGYTF; DNA: TGTGCCAGCAGTGTTGAGGGGCGTAACTATGGCTACACCTTC
J: TRBJ1-2; size: NA; D: TRBD1; V: TRBV27; CDR3: CASSLIGTGPAYGYTF; DNA: TGTGCCAGCAGTTTAATTGGGACAGGCCCCGCCTATGGCTACACCTTC
J: TRBJ2-3; size: NA; D: NA; V: TRBV24-1; CDR3: CATSDPSQGQGTDTQYF; DNA: TGTGCCACCAGTGATCCTTCGCAGGGCCAAGGCACAGATACGCAGTATTTT
J: TRBJ1-1; size: NA; D: NA; V: TRBV11-2; CDR3: CASSSRPGSNTEAFF; DNA: TGTGCCAGCAGCTCAAGACCGGGGAGCAACACTGAAGCTTTCTTT
J: TRBJ2-7; size: NA; D: TRBD2; V: TRBV3-1/TRBV3-2; CDR3: CASSQGLAHYYEQYF; DNA: TGTGCCAGCAGCCAAGGACTAGCACATTACTACGAGCAGTACTTC
J: TRBJ2-1; size: NA; D: NA; V: TRBV25-1; CDR3: CASSEISVVSYNEQFF; DNA: TGTGCCAGCAGTGAAATTTCAGTCGTCTCCTACAATGAGCAGTTCTTC
J: TRBJ2-1; size: NA; D: TRBD2; V: TRBV3-1/TRBV3-2; CDR3: CASLLSSGSLNEQFF; DNA: TGTGCCAGTTTGCTATCTAGCGGGAGTCTCAATGAGCAGTTCTTC
J: TRBJ1-1; size: few; D: NA; V: TRBV2; CDR3: CASGGTFNTEAFF; DNA: TGTGCCAGCGGCGGGACCTTTAACACTGAAGCTTTCTTT
J: TRBJ2-7; size: NA; D: NA; V: TRBV7-6; CDR3: CASSVGTDLIDEQYF; DNA: TGTGCCAGCAGCGTAGGGACGGATTTAATCGACGAGCAGTACTTC
J: TRBJ2-3; size: NA; D: NA; V: TRBV9; CDR3: CASSGVGTDTQYF; DNA: TGTGCCAGCAGCGGGGTCGGCACAGATACGCAGTATTTT
J: TRBJ1-5; size: NA; D: TRBD1; V: TRBV2; CDR3: CASHRGQGLSNQPQHF; DNA: TGTGCCAGCCACAGGGGGCAGGGGTTGAGCAATCAGCCCCAGCATTTT
J: TRBJ1-1; size: NA; D: NA; V: TRBV6-2/TRBV6-3; CDR3: CASSSVNTEAFF; DNA: TGTGCCAGCAGTTCGGTGAACACTGAAGCTTTCTTT
J: TRBJ1-1; size: NA; D: NA; V: TRBV6-5; CDR3: CASRGTGSNTEAFF; DNA: TGTGCCAGCAGAGGAACAGGTTCGAACACTGAAGCTTTCTTT
J: TRBJ1-1; size: NA; D: NA; V: TRBV5-4; CDR3: CASSFNGGHTEAFF; DNA: TGTGCCAGCAGCTTTAACGGGGGCCACACTGAAGCTTTCTTT
J: TRBJ2-1; size: few; D: NA; V: TRBV29-1; CDR3: CSVEDDPSNEQFF; DNA: TGCAGCGTTGAAGATGATCCCTCTAATGAGCAGTTCTTC
J: TRBJ2-1; size: NA; D: NA; V: TRBV19; CDR3: CASTGGPGYNEQFF; DNA: TGTGCCAGTACCGGAGGGCCGGGATACAATGAGCAGTTCTTC
J: TRBJ2-3; size: once; D: TRBD1; V: TRBV7-2; CDR3: CASSPARGLVADTQYF; DNA: TGTGCCAGCAGCCCGGCGAGGGGGCTTGTGGCAGATACGCAGTATTTT
J: TRBJ1-2; size: NA; D: NA; V: TRBV19; CDR3: CASTPGPDTYGYTF; DNA: TGTGCCAGTACCCCTGGACCAGATACCTATGGCTACACCTTC
J: TRBJ2-3; size: NA; D: NA; V: TRBV5-1; CDR3: CASSPGTPWGTDTQYF; DNA: TGCGCCAGCAGCCCCGGGACCCCCTGGGGGACAGATACGCAGTATTTT
J: TRBJ2-1; size: NA; D: TRBD1; V: TRBV3-1/TRBV3-2; CDR3: CASSQGQGNYNEQFF; DNA: TGTGCCAGCAGCCAAGGACAGGGTAATTACAATGAGCAGTTCTTC
J: TRBJ2-7; size: NA; D: TRBD1; V: TRBV7-9; CDR3: CASSSGDRAYEQYF; DNA: TGTGCCAGCAGCTCCGGGGACAGAGCCTACGAGCAGTACTTC
J: TRBJ2-1; size: NA; D: TRBD2; V: TRBV16; CDR3: CASSPLGLAGGPINNEQFF; DNA: TGTGCCAGCAGCCCCCTTGGACTAGCGGGAGGGCCTATCAATAATGAGCAGTTCTTC
J: TRBJ2-1; size: few; D: NA; V: TRBV11-3; CDR3: CASSQDSYSYNEQFF; DNA: TGTGCCAGCAGCCAAGACTCGTACTCCTACAATGAGCAGTTCTTC
J: TRBJ1-4; size: NA; D: NA; V: TRBV19; CDR3: CASSRQGGEKLFF; DNA: TGTGCCAGTAGCCGACAAGGAGGTGAAAAACTGTTTTTT
J: TRBJ1-1; size: NA; D: NA; V: TRBV29-1; CDR3: CSALQGVTEAFF; DNA: TGCAGCGCTCTACAGGGTGTCACTGAAGCTTTCTTT
J: TRBJ2-3; size: NA; D: NA; V: TRBV6-5; CDR3: CASSADTGGTDTQYF; DNA: TGTGCCAGCAGCGCCGATACGGGGGGCACAGATACGCAGTATTTT
J: TRBJ2-3; size: NA; D: TRBD1; V: TRBV10-3; CDR3: CAISDWGQGDTDTQYF; DNA: TGTGCCATCAGTGATTGGGGACAGGGGGACACAGATACGCAGTATTTT
J: TRBJ2-2; size: once; D: NA; V: TRBV6-5; CDR3: CASSYRQNTGELFF; DNA: TGTGCCAGCAGTTACAGGCAAAACACCGGGGAGCTGTTTTTT
J: TRBJ1-4; size: once; D: TRBD1; V: TRBV3-1/TRBV3-2; CDR3: CASSHRTGGGEKLFF; DNA: TGTGCCAGCAGCCATCGGACAGGGGGCGGTGAAAAACTGTTTTTT
J: TRBJ2-5; size: NA; D: NA; V: TRBV29-1; CDR3: CSGRGLEETQYF; DNA: TGCAGCGGTCGGGGGCTTGAGGAGACCCAGTACTTC
J: TRBJ1-2; size: NA; D: NA; V: TRBV7-2; CDR3: CASSFNSRVGGYTF; DNA: TGTGCCAGCAGCTTCAATTCCCGGGTAGGGGGCTACACCTTC
J: TRBJ1-5; size: NA; D: NA; V: TRBV6-5; CDR3: CASRDISNQPQHF; DNA: TGTGCCAGCAGGGACATCTCCAATCAGCCCCAGCATTTT
J: TRBJ1-3; size: NA; D: NA; V: TRBV21-1; CDR3: CASSPRDRAGNTIYF; DNA: TGTGCCAGCAGCCCCCGGGACAGGGCTGGAAACACCATATATTTT
J: TRBJ2-5; size: NA; D: TRBD1; V: TRBV29-1; CDR3: CSVVGQGQGETQYF; DNA: TGCAGCGTTGTTGGACAGGGCCAAGGGGAGACCCAGTACTTC
J: TRBJ2-1; size: NA; D: NA; V: TRBV19; CDR3: CASSIAAGFYNEQFF; DNA: TGTGCCAGTAGTATAGCAGCGGGCTTCTACAATGAGCAGTTCTTC
J: TRBJ2-3; size: once; D: TRBD2; V: TRBV19; CDR3: CASSIGLAGITDTQYF; DNA: TGTGCCAGTAGTATTGGACTAGCGGGGATCACAGATACGCAGTATTTT
J: TRBJ2-3; size: NA; D: TRBD2; V: TRBV13; CDR3: CASSLEAGVAGELDTQYF; DNA: TGTGCCAGCAGCTTAGAGGCTGGGGTAGCGGGGGAGTTGGATACGCAGTATTTT
J: TRBJ2-7; size: NA; D: NA; V: TRBV19; CDR3: CASSIFRGSSYEQYF; DNA: TGTGCCAGTAGTATTTTCAGGGGCTCCTCCTACGAGCAGTACTTC
J: TRBJ1-2; size: NA; D: TRBD1; V: TRBV7-9; CDR3: CASSSSSGTGGYGYTF; DNA: TGTGCCAGCAGCTCTAGCTCAGGGACAGGAGGCTATGGCTACACCTTC
J: TRBJ2-3; size: NA; D: NA; V: TRBV2; CDR3: CASRAQGGGGNTQYF; DNA: TGTGCCAGCAGGGCCCAGGGAGGGGGGGGAAATACGCAGTATTTT
J: TRBJ2-5; size: NA; D: TRBD2; V: TRBV19; CDR3: CASSMGLAGTQYF; DNA: TGTGCCAGTAGTATGGGACTAGCGGGGACCCAGTACTTC
J: TRBJ1-5; size: NA; D: TRBD1; V: TRBV19; CDR3: CASSIGPDRGWKQPQHF; DNA: TGTGCCAGTAGTATTGGACCGGACAGGGGGTGGAAACAGCCCCAGCATTTT
J: TRBJ2-2; size: few; D: NA; V: TRBV6-4; CDR3: CASSAVVGAGELFF; DNA: TGTGCCAGCAGTGCCGTTGTTGGGGCCGGGGAGCTGTTTTTT
J: TRBJ1-2; size: NA; D: NA; V: TRBV19; CDR3: CASSNPRSGATNYGYTF; DNA: TGTGCCAGTAGTAATCCCCGGAGCGGGGCCACTAACTATGGCTACACCTTC
J: TRBJ1-4; size: NA; D: NA; V: TRBV19; CDR3: CASSRQKGNEKLFF; DNA: TGTGCCAGTAGTCGACAGAAGGGGAATGAAAAACTGTTTTTT
J: TRBJ2-1; size: NA; D: NA; V: TRBV3-1/TRBV3-2; CDR3: CASSQVPGGSYNEQFF; DNA: TGTGCCAGCAGCCAAGTCCCCGGGGGTTCCTACAATGAGCAGTTCTTC
J: TRBJ2-7; size: NA; D: NA; V: TRBV5-8; CDR3: CASSSDSFYEQYF; DNA: TGTGCCAGCAGTTCCGACAGCTTCTACGAGCAGTACTTC
J: TRBJ1-5; size: NA; D: NA; V: TRBV15; CDR3: CATSPKRESGRLNQPQHF; DNA: TGTGCCACCAGCCCGAAGAGAGAATCAGGGCGTCTAAATCAGCCCCAGCATTTT
J: TRBJ2-3; size: NA; D: TRBD2; V: TRBV7-8; CDR3: CASSLGLAGVVVGYTQYF; DNA: TGTGCCAGCAGCTTAGGACTAGCGGGAGTCGTTGTTGGGTATACGCAGTATTTT
J: TRBJ2-3; size: once; D: TRBD1; V: TRBV18; CDR3: CASSPTGGSTDTQYF; DNA: TGTGCCAGCTCACCAACAGGGGGCTCCACAGATACGCAGTATTTT
J: TRBJ1-1; size: NA; D: NA; V: TRBV14; CDR3: CASSQDPKRFGIMNTEAFF; DNA: TGTGCCAGCAGCCAAGATCCCAAAAGATTTGGGATAATGAACACTGAAGCTTTCTTT
J: TRBJ1-1; size: NA; D: NA; V: TRBV30; CDR3: CAWSDSTEAFF; DNA: TGTGCCTGGAGTGACAGCACTGAAGCTTTCTTT
J: TRBJ1-2; size: NA; D: NA; V: TRBV9; CDR3: CASSVEREGYTF; DNA: TGTGCCAGCAGCGTAGAAAGGGAAGGCTACACCTTC